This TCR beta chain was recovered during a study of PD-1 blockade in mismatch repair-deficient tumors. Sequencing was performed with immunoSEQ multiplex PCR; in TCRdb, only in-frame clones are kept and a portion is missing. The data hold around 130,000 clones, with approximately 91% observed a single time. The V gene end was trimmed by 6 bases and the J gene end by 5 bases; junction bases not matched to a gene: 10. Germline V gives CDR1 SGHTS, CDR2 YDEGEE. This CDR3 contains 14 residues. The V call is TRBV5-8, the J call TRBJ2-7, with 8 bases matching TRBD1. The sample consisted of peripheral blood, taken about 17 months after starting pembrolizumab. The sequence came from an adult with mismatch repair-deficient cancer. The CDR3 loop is CASKSGTGVNEQYF. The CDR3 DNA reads TGTGCCAGCAAGTCCGGGACAGGAGTTAACGAGCAGTACTTC. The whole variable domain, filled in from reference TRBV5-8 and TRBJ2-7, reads EAGVTQSPTHLIKTRGQQATLRCSPISGHTSVYWYQQALGLGLQFLLWYDEGEERNRGNFPPRFSGRQFPNYSSELNVNALELEDSALYLCASKSGTGVNEQYFGPGTRLTVT.